This TCR beta chain was recovered during a study of shared clonotypes between healthy human individuals. Study-wide points: Clonotype sharing among donors, it was expected, would be affected by sequencing depth. Estimated richness values were generally larger in naive subsets than in memory subsets.

Of note for this clone: Its specificity is unknown.

CD45RO-negative, CCR7-positively selected cells formed the naive CD8 fraction, excluding terminally differentiated effector memory CD45RA+ cells. All donors qualified as healthy HIV-negative adults and had experienced no recent acute infections or vaccinations. Libraries were prepared by immunoSEQ multiplex PCR; TCRdb keeps only in-frame clonotypes and omits some of them. Of some 740,000 clones listed, about 92% were seen once; the top ten hold under 30%. In germline, CDR1 is SGHAT, CDR2 FQNNGV. CDR3 length: 13 amino acids. Between the trimmed V and J ends, which lost 2 bases and 7 bases, there was a span of 9 bases.

This receptor was identified in a man aged 30 to 45 in good health. V gene TRBV11-2 combines with J gene TRBJ2-1; unclear D gene. Material for sequencing was naive CD8+ T cells sorted from blood. The CDR3: CASSLSPTNEQFF. The CDR3 DNA follows: TGTGCCAGCAGCTTATCTCCAACTAATGAGCAGTTCTTC. Looking up the rest from reference TRBV11-2 and TRBJ2-1 gives the full variable domain: EAGVAQSPRYKIIEKRQSVAFWCNPISGHATLYWYQQILGQGPKLLIQFQNNGVVDDSQLPKDRFSAERLKGVDSTLKIQPAKLEDSAVYLCASSLSPTNEQFFGPGTRLTVL.